A single sample gave rise to the 9 T cell receptor beta chains below, sequenced in a study of T cells after posttransplantation cyclophosphamide. Assay: immunoSEQ multiplex PCR; the TCRdb copy retains only in-frame clones and omits some. The sample consists of around 12,000 clones, about 2% of them appearing once. Busulfan-fludarabine conditioning, marrow transplant, and cyclophosphamide on days +3 and +4 were administered. Here the sequenced sample was PBMCs, taken after allogeneic stem cell transplant with posttransplant cyclophosphamide. Every receptor here comes from a young adult male patient who received an allogeneic stem cell transplant from a related donor, was CMV-positive, and had no GVHD. Some T cells could come from the graft donor.

CDR3 in amino acids: CASSFGAEGYEQYF. DNA for the CDR3: TGCGCCAGCAGCTTCGGGGCGGAGGGCTACGAGCAGTACTTC. The rearrangement links TRBV5-1 to TRBJ2-7; D is perhaps TRBD2 (6 bases). Per the germline V gene, CDR1 is SGHRS and CDR2 is YFSETQ. V was shortened by 2 bases and J by 3 bases, with 12 bases between the two germline ends. This CDR3 is built from 14 residues.

The V gene is TRBV6-5, the J gene TRBJ1-1; TRBD1 aligns across 12 bases. Looked up from germline, CDR1 is MNHEY and CDR2 is SVGAGI. The CDR3 length is 14 residues. The trim removed 6 bases at V and 11 bases at J, leaving 10 bases unmatched. The chain's CDR3 is CASREAGTGGSAFF. The CDR3 bases are TGTGCCAGCAGAGAAGCCGGGACAGGGGGCAGCGCTTTCTTT.

CDR3 DNA: TGTGCCAGCAGGCCGGGAACAGGGGACTACGAGCAGTACTTC. This codes for CASRPGTGDYEQYF. This chain uses TRBV2 with TRBJ2-7, with 7 bases that match TRBD1. Trimming at V came to 6 bases and at J to 3 bases, leaving 8 bases not matched to a gene. From germline, CDR1 is SNHLY and CDR2 FYNNEI. This CDR3 is 14 amino acids long.

This clone has more than one count but fewer than ten. This chain joins TRBV2 and TRBJ2-3; perhaps TRBD1 as D (5 bases). V was clipped by 3 bases and J by 7 bases, with 11 bases between them. Germline assignment: CDR1 SNHLY and CDR2 FYNNEI. This CDR3 comprises 13 residues. CDR3 coding DNA: TGTGCCAGCAGTGAGCGCAGGGAAAATACGCAGTATTTT. It codes for CASSERRENTQYF. The entire variable domain, with the rest obtained from reference TRBV2 and TRBJ2-3, is as follows: EPEVTQTPSHQVTQMGQEVILRCVPISNHLYFYWYRQILGQKVEFLVSFYNNEISEKSEIFDDQFSVERPDGSNFTLKIRSTKLEDSAMYFCASSERRENTQYFGPGTRLTVL.

The chain uses TRBV27 and TRBJ2-1, with TRBD2 as a possible D gene (5 bases). Trimming shortened V by 7 bases and J by 9 bases, and 19 bases separated the two germline ends. This CDR3 contains 14 residues. The germline gives CDR1 MNHEY, CDR2 SMNVEV (reference sequence). The CDR3 DNA reads TGTGCCAGCAAAACTAGTTTAAGGAAACGTGAGCAGTTCTTC. Translation: CASKTSLRKREQFF.

The J gene is TRBJ2-5, the V gene TRBV28; 7 bases map to TRBD1. V lost 2 bases, J lost 4 bases, and 1 base stayed unmatched. The CDR3 totals 13 residues. Germline V gene sequence: CDR1 MDHEN, CDR2 SYDVKM. The CDR3: CASSLDRVETQYF. The CDR3, as DNA: TGTGCCAGCAGTTTAGACAGGGTAGAGACCCAGTACTTC.

This rearrangement joins TRBV7-2 to TRBJ2-2; 8 bases fit TRBD2. The CDR3 length is 16 residues. V shed 5 bases and J 5 bases; nucleotides not matched to a gene: 10. The germline V gene encodes CDR1 SGHTA and CDR2 FQGNSA. This chain's CDR3 is CASSLASGRETGELFF. In DNA form, the CDR3 reads TGTGCCAGCAGCCTTGCCAGCGGGAGAGAGACCGGGGAGCTGTTTTTT.

V and J are TRBV6-1 and TRBJ1-2; 8 nucleotides align to TRBD1. Trimming took 6 bases from V and 2 from J; bases not matched to a gene: 2. Germline CDR1 is MNHNS and CDR2 is SASEGT. The CDR3 runs to 13 residues. The CDR3 coding sequence is TGTGCCAGCAGAGACAGGGGCAACTATGGCTACACCTTC. Translation: CASRDRGNYGYTF.

V is TRBV18 and J is TRBJ1-2; D might be TRBD1 (6 bases). Germline V gene sequence: CDR1 KGHSH, CDR2 LQKENI. Trimming stripped 4 bases from V and 0 bases from J, with 15 bases between. CDR3 size: 16 residues. The CDR3 DNA reads as TGTGCCAGCTCACGCACAGGGACCATTGCTAACTATGGCTACACCTTC. This translates into CASSRTGTIANYGYTF.